The 17 T cell receptor beta chains reported below all come from one sample, sequenced in a study of Ad26.COV2.S vaccination and SARS-CoV-2 variants. The data were produced by immunoSEQ multiplex PCR, yet TCRdb's version contains in-frame clones alone and is incomplete. The sample carries about 180,000 clones, around 88% recorded once. The material was peripheral blood, obtained after recovery from COVID-19. The origin of the receptors is a human donor who had recovered from COVID-19.

V usage is TRBV5-4 and J usage is TRBJ2-1, with 7 bases aligning to TRBD1. In germline, CDR1 is SGHNT, CDR2 YYREEE (reference sequence). The CDR3 has 15 amino acids. V gave up 2 bases and J gave up 4 bases; unmatched junction bases: 6. The CDR3 protein is CASSFGQDSYNEQFF. As DNA, the CDR3 is TGTGCCAGCAGCTTCGGACAGGATTCTTACAATGAGCAGTTCTTC.

The gene calls are TRBV3-1 (or the pseudogene TRBV3-2) and TRBJ2-2, with no clear D. Germline CDR1 is LGHDT and CDR2 is YNNKEL (reference sequence). The CDR3 totals 13 residues. V lost 4 bases and J lost 6, with 9 bases in between. CDR3 amino acids: CASSPHGAGELFF. Written as DNA, the CDR3 is TGTGCCAGCAGCCCCCACGGCGCCGGGGAGCTGTTTTTT.

The chain carries TRBV3-1 (or the pseudogene TRBV3-2) and TRBJ1-2, with 12 bases matching TRBD1. V was clipped by 5 bases and J by 4 bases; unmatched bases: 8. The germline V gene has CDR1 LGHDT and CDR2 YNNKEL (reference sequence). The CDR3 is 16 amino acids. The CDR3 nucleotides read TGTGCCAGCAGCACAAGGGGACAGGGGGCCTTCTATGGCTACACCTTC. Translation: CASSTRGQGAFYGYTF.

This rearrangement joins TRBV27 to TRBJ1-2; 8 positions agree with TRBD1. Germline trimming cut 3 bases from V and 8 bases from J; bases unmatched to any gene: 5. This CDR3 region has 13 residues. Germline V gives CDR1 MNHEY, CDR2 SMNVEV (reference sequence). This chain's CDR3 is CASSFTGGLGYTF. The CDR3 nucleotides read TGTGCCAGCAGTTTCACAGGGGGATTGGGCTACACCTTC.

Turning to this clone: This same CDR3 is encoded by further DNA sequences in the sample. The chain recombines TRBV6-5 with TRBJ2-3; D call uncertain. Germline CDR1 MNHEY, CDR2 SVGAGI. There are 15 residues in the CDR3. The ends were cut back, 6 bases at V and 1 base at J, with 14 bases in the middle. CDR3 amino acids: CASRHLLGGTDTQYF. CDR3 in DNA: TGTGCCAGCAGACACCTCTTGGGTGGCACAGATACGCAGTATTTT.

This chain joins TRBV7-2 and TRBJ2-1, with D unresolved. V lost 3 bases and J lost 2, with 11 bases in between. Germline V gives CDR1 SGHTA, CDR2 FQGNSA. CDR3 length equals 15 residues. In DNA form, the CDR3 reads TGTGCCAGCAGCTTGATGAGGTTTACCTACAATGAGCAGTTCTTC. Its protein is CASSLMRFTYNEQFF.

The CDR3 region is CAITPGQGATLSGNTIYF. The CDR3 DNA is TGTGCCATCACCCCGGGACAGGGGGCAACTCTCTCTGGAAACACCATATATTTT. This chain connects TRBV10-3 to TRBJ1-3, with 12 bases that match TRBD1. CDR1 and CDR2 (germline): ENHRY, SYGVKD. CDR3 length: 18 amino acids. V lost 7 bases to trimming and J lost 0 bases; unmatched junction nucleotides: 10.

This clone was picked up many times. Other DNA sequences in the same sample also yield this CDR3. CDR3 sequence (DNA): TGTGCCAGCAGTCTGGACAGTTACAATGAGCAGTTCTTC. Protein sequence: CASSLDSYNEQFF. The chain links TRBV9 to TRBJ2-1; D perhaps matches TRBD1 (6 bases). V gave up 5 bases and J gave up 4 bases, with 10 bases separating them. Germline assignment: CDR1 SGDLS and CDR2 YYNGEE. This CDR3 comprises 13 residues.

Only a few counts were recorded for this clone. The chain employs TRBV19 and TRBJ1-4; no clear D gene. Germline V CDR1 and CDR2: LNHDA, SQIVND (reference sequence). The CDR3 is made up of 13 amino acids. V was trimmed by 6 bases and J by 5 bases, leaving 10 bases between them. The CDR3 DNA reads as TGTGCCAGTAGCGAAACTATCAATGAAAAACTGTTTTTT. This codes for CASSETINEKLFF.

The V and J genes are TRBV6-5 and TRBJ1-6, with D possibly matching TRBD1 (5 bases). Germline-derived CDR1 and CDR2 are MNHEY and SVGAGI. The V end was cut by 2 bases, the J end by 9 bases, with 14 bases between. The CDR3 is 15 residues long. The CDR3 region has the DNA TGTGCCAGCAGTTACCTCGCCCAGGGAGGTTCACCCCTCCACTTT. Translating gives CASSYLAQGGSPLHF.

The rearrangement links TRBV5-4 to TRBJ2-7, with TRBD1 identical over 12 bases. With 2 bases clipped from V and 6 bases from J, the junction kept 6 bases outside the gene matches. Germline V gene data show CDR1 as SGHNT and CDR2 as YYREEE (reference sequence). This CDR3 comprises 15 residues. The CDR3 region is CASSFRDRGLREQYF. The DNA of the CDR3 is TGTGCCAGCAGCTTCCGGGACAGGGGGCTGCGCGAGCAGTACTTC.

The rearrangement uses TRBV28 and TRBJ1-1; 12 bases fit TRBD1. J lost 11 bases, V lost 5 bases, and 9 bases had no gene match. The CDR3 totals 14 residues. Per the germline V gene, CDR1 is MDHEN and CDR2 is SYDVKM. The CDR3 region has the DNA TGTGCCAGCAGTCCGGGACAGGGGGCCGGTAAGGCTTTCTTT. Translation gives CASSPGQGAGKAFF.

This clone was detected only once. The CDR3 coding sequence is TGTGCTAGTGGTTTGGTAGCAGTGGGGGGGTTCGGGCTAAATGGCTACACCTTC. Protein product: CASGLVAVGGFGLNGYTF. The chain is built from TRBV12-5 and TRBJ1-2; possibly TRBD1 for D (5 bases). The V and J ends lost 0 bases and 6 bases respectively, with 23 bases between them. The V gene's germline CDR1 is LGHNT and CDR2 FRNRAP. CDR3 length equals 18 residues. Filled out from reference TRBV12-5 and TRBJ1-2, the complete variable domain reads DARVTQTPRHKVTEMGQEVTMRCQPILGHNTVFWYRQTMMQGLELLAYFRNRAPLDDSGMPKDRFSAEMPDATLATLKIQPSEPRDSAVYFCASGLVAVGGFGLNGYTFGSGTRLTVV.

The chain has TRBV2 and TRBJ1-2, with D perhaps TRBD1 (6 bases). The V end lost 6 bases, the J end lost 4 bases, and 9 bases lay between the germline ends. In germline, CDR1 is SNHLY, CDR2 FYNNEI. This CDR3 spans 12 amino acids. Written as DNA, the CDR3 is TGTGCCAGCAGCCTGGACAGCTATGGCTACACCTTC. Its translation is CASSLDSYGYTF.

The count of this clone is one. The chain joins TRBV7-2 to TRBJ2-4; tentative D call: TRBD1 (5 bases). V dropped 4 bases and J dropped 1 base, with 14 bases sitting between them. Germline CDR1 and CDR2: SGHTA and FQGNSA. This CDR3 has 16 amino acids. CDR3 in amino acids: CASSSRQSDAKNIQYF. The CDR3 DNA reads TGTGCCAGCAGCTCTCGACAGAGTGATGCCAAAAACATTCAGTACTTC. The full variable domain, completed using reference TRBV7-2 and TRBJ2-4, is GAGVSQSPSNKVTEKGKDVELRCDPISGHTALYWYRQSLGQGLEFLIYFQGNSAPDKSGLPSDRFSAERTGGSVSTLTIQRTQQEDSAVYLCASSSRQSDAKNIQYFGAGTRLSVL.

The chain uses TRBV18 and TRBJ2-7; no firm D call. The germline gives CDR1 KGHSH, CDR2 LQKENI. V lost 2 bases to trimming and J lost 5 bases, with 10 bases between them. The CDR3 consists of 13 residues. In DNA form, the CDR3 reads TGTGCCAGCTCACCAGTGGCGGAGAACGAGCAGTACTTC. It is translated as CASSPVAENEQYF.

This clone was seen a handful of times. J is TRBJ1-5 and V is TRBV11-2; possibly TRBD1 for D (5 bases). This CDR3 has 16 residues. V gave up 2 bases and J gave up 4 bases, with 15 bases separating them. In germline, CDR1 is SGHAT, CDR2 FQNNGV. The CDR3 spells CASSLSDSPRNQPQHF. In nucleotides, the CDR3 is TGTGCCAGCAGCTTATCCGACAGCCCAAGGAATCAGCCCCAGCATTTT.